A selection of T cell receptor beta chains follows, all from one sample in a study of blood T cell repertoires in COVID-19. Assay: immunoSEQ multiplex PCR; the TCRdb copy retains only in-frame clones and omits some. The sample contains 140,000 to 150,000 clones, approximately 80% of which appear only once. The specimen was peripheral blood. All receptors come from a woman aged 40 to 49 with active or convalescent COVID-19. Each CDR3 is given with its conserved first and last residue. A D gene is named only where the DNA matches it firmly. Only part of the rows carry a size: once, few, many, or a class if the clone is expanded.

CDR3	DNA	J	D	V	size
CASSIGWRLPSYEQYF	TGTGCCAGTAGTATAGGGTGGAGGCTTCCCTCCTACGAGCAGTACTTC	TRBJ2-7	-	TRBV19	many
CASSSMRTRRYSPLHF	TGTGCCAGCAGCTCGATGCGGACAAGAAGATATTCACCCCTCCACTTT	TRBJ1-6	-	TRBV5-6	-
CATSRVGAVAEQYF	TGTGCCACCAGCAGAGTGGGGGCAGTCGCCGAGCAGTACTTC	TRBJ2-7	-	TRBV15	-
CASSRTGAPGYTF	TGTGCCAGCAGTCGAACAGGGGCCCCTGGCTACACCTTC	TRBJ1-2	TRBD1	TRBV28	-
CASSPPRELGYTEAFF	TGTGCCAGCAGCCCACCCCGGGAACTAGGGTACACTGAAGCTTTCTTT	TRBJ1-1	-	TRBV6-6	once
CAWSVGGRVGEYF	TGTGCCTGGAGTGTAGGTGGGAGGGTGGGGGAGTACTTC	TRBJ2-7	TRBD2	TRBV30	-
CASSRGGGLTGELFF	TGCGCCAGCAGTCGTGGAGGGGGCCTCACCGGGGAGCTGTTTTTT	TRBJ2-2	-	TRBV4-3	-
CASSHQPNPFANTGELFF	TGTGCCAGCAGCCATCAACCTAACCCGTTCGCGAACACCGGGGAGCTGTTTTTT	TRBJ2-2	-	TRBV3-1/TRBV3-2	-
CASSSQGGGARSADTQYF	TGTGCCAGCAGCTCCCAGGGCGGGGGGGCCCGGTCTGCAGATACGCAGTATTTT	TRBJ2-3	TRBD2	TRBV7-2	-
CASRASGASNQPQHF	TGTGCCAGCAGGGCGAGTGGGGCCTCCAATCAGCCCCAGCATTTT	TRBJ1-5	-	TRBV6-5	once
CASSLGGIGTGGQETQYF	TGCGCCAGCAGCTTGGGAGGCATTGGAACAGGGGGCCAAGAGACCCAGTACTTC	TRBJ2-5	TRBD1	TRBV5-1	-
CASSEARGQGSGANVLTF	TGTGCCAGCAGTGAAGCGCGAGGACAGGGCTCTGGGGCCAACGTCCTGACTTTC	TRBJ2-6	TRBD1	TRBV6-1	-
CASSLASPARDTQYF	TGCGCCAGCAGCTTGGCTAGCCCGGCTCGAGATACGCAGTATTTT	TRBJ2-3	-	TRBV5-1	-
CATSRDAGANTIYF	TGTGCCACCAGCAGAGATGCAGGGGCGAACACCATATATTTT	TRBJ1-3	-	TRBV15	-
CASSQGLAGLQWGTQYF	TGCGCCAGCAGCCAAGGACTAGCGGGGCTCCAGTGGGGTACGCAGTATTTT	TRBJ2-3	TRBD2	TRBV4-1	-